Following are 20 T cell receptor beta chains from one sample sequenced in a study of T-cell reconstitution after alpha-beta-depleted transplantation in children. Library preparation (for TCRbeta) was performed with unique molecular identifiers. MiXCR, applied by TCRdb to the PCR reads, yields one record per CDR3 protein. Here the sample spans roughly 220,000 distinct CDR3 sequences, approximately 8.4% being singletons. Sequenced material: PBMCs, mostly from graft donor cells, taken 360 days after TCRalphabeta/CD19-depleted stem cell transplant. These receptors came from a male patient between 2 and 15 years old who had a stem cell transplant for acute myeloid leukemia, so the T cells may come from the graft donor.

There are a few counts of this clonotype. The rearrangement joins TRBV20-1 to TRBJ1-2; D is perhaps TRBD1 (6 bases). The V end lost 0 bases, the J end lost 5 bases, and 10 bases lay between the germline ends. CDR1 and CDR2 (germline): DFQATT, SNEGSKA (reference sequence). This CDR3 spans 13 amino acids. The CDR3 here is CSARDRDKYGYTF. The CDR3 nucleotides are TGCAGTGCTAGAGATCGGGACAAATATGGCTACACCTTC.

This clonotype was picked up a small number of times. The chain joins TRBV5-1 to TRBJ2-1; 14 bases map to TRBD2. Germline V gene lookup returns CDR1 SGHRS and CDR2 YFSETQ. This CDR3 contains 16 residues. With V trimmed by 5 bases and J by 14 bases, 15 bases remained unmatched. This CDR3 reads CASRLTGTSGRFSKFF. As DNA, the CDR3 is TGCGCCAGCAGACTTACCGGGACTAGCGGGAGATTTTCGAAGTTCTTC.

Concerning this clonotype: It is likely a read error, because the conserved phenylalanine at the end of the CDR3 is missing. The gene calls are TRBV11-2 and TRBJ1-1; 8 bases match TRBD1. The germline CDR1 and CDR2 sequences are SGHAT and FQNNGV. The CDR3 length is 16 residues. Trimming at V came to 4 bases and at J to 4 bases, leaving 11 bases not matched to a gene. The DNA for the CDR3 is TGTGCCAGCAGCTGGTCGCAGGGGGCGGGAATCACTGAAGCTTTCGTT. It yields the protein CASSWSQGAGITEAFV.

This clonotype was observed a few times. The V and J genes are TRBV5-1 and TRBJ2-5; D possibly corresponds to TRBD2 (6 bases). V lost 6 bases and J lost 5, with 38 bases in between. Germline V gene data show CDR1 as SGHRS and CDR2 as YFSETQ. The CDR3 has 21 residues. The CDR3 nucleotides read TGCGCCAGCACCAACGGTCCCCTAATGGGCAGGCCGCGTCGCGGGGTGGAGACCCAGTACTTC. Amino acid sequence: CASTNGPLMGRPRRGVETQYF.

To note about this clonotype: A single base separates this from a much larger clone, so it may be a read error. The chain combines TRBV5-1 with TRBJ2-3; 11 nucleotides align to TRBD2. Germline assignment: CDR1 SGHRS and CDR2 YFSETQ. This CDR3 has 16 amino acids. This chain's CDR3 is CASSSGLAVYTDRQYF. For the CDR3, the DNA is TGCGCCAGCAGCTCGGGACTAGCGGTTTACACAGATAGGCAGTATTTT.

At least ten counts were recorded for this clonotype. This chain joins TRBV28 and TRBJ2-3; D might be TRBD1 or TRBD2, each matching 5 bases. The CDR3 consists of 15 residues. V was pared by 2 bases and J by 1 base, with 10 bases between. Per germline, CDR1 MDHEN and CDR2 SYDVKM. In DNA form, the CDR3 reads TGTGCCAGCAGTTTAGGGGGAGAGGGCACAGATACGCAGTATTTT. It codes for CASSLGGEGTDTQYF.

This clonotype was seen at least ten times. V usage is TRBV12-3 or TRBV12-4 and J usage is TRBJ1-1, with D perhaps TRBD1 (6 bases). The CDR3 totals 13 residues. The ends were cut back, 11 bases at V and 0 bases at J, with 13 bases in the middle. The CDR3 nucleotides read TGTGCCTCTGAACAGGGCATGAACACTGAAGCTTTCTTT. Translated, it gives CASEQGMNTEAFF.

This clonotype was seen many times. The chain is built from TRBV12-3 or TRBV12-4 and TRBJ2-3; D possibly corresponds to TRBD2 (5 bases). Trimming pared 3 bases from V and 2 bases from J, leaving 15 bases between. The CDR3 loop spans 16 amino acids. CDR3 DNA: TGTGCCAGCAGTTTGGGGTGGGAGCGGCCCACAGATACGCAGTATTTT. Protein product: CASSLGWERPTDTQYF.

The J gene is TRBJ1-5, the V gene TRBV19; D possibly corresponds to TRBD1 (5 bases). The CDR3 runs to 14 residues. CDR1 LNHDA and CDR2 SQIVND come from the germline V gene (reference sequence). Between the trimmed V and J ends, which lost 7 bases and 6 bases, there was a span of 16 bases. CDR3 loop: CASTKPQGGQPQHF. DNA for the CDR3: TGTGCCAGTACTAAACCCCAGGGAGGTCAGCCCCAGCATTTT.

This clonotype was counted ten times or more. The chain recombines TRBV4-1 with TRBJ1-3, with no clear D. CDR1 is MGHRA, CDR2 YSYEKL, per germline. The V end lost 2 bases, the J end lost 0 bases, and 14 bases lay between the germline ends. This CDR3 has 17 residues. Here the CDR3 reads CASSQPWLQLSGNTIYF. The DNA for the CDR3 is TGCGCCAGCAGCCAACCCTGGCTGCAACTCTCTGGAAACACCATATATTTT.

This clonotype was seen ten or more times. This chain links TRBV5-1 with TRBJ2-3; 9 nucleotides line up with TRBD1. The V segment lost 3 bases and the J segment 7 bases; nucleotides outside the gene matches: 3. The CDR3 covers 13 residues. CDR1 and CDR2 from the germline V gene are SGHRS and YFSETQ. CDR3 residues: CASSSDRGNTQYF. The CDR3 DNA follows: TGCGCCAGCAGCTCCGACAGGGGGAATACGCAGTATTTT.

The table lists this clonotype with many counts. V and J are TRBV20-1 and TRBJ2-5; perhaps TRBD2 as D (5 bases). The length of the CDR3 is 12 residues. Trimming cost V 3 bases and J 3 bases, with 8 bases left between them. Germline V CDR1 and CDR2: DFQATT, SNEGSKA (reference sequence). Here the CDR3 reads CSASSGEETQYF. Here the CDR3 DNA reads TGCAGTGCTAGTTCCGGGGAAGAGACCCAGTACTTC.

The chain uses TRBV6-5 and TRBJ1-4, with D maybe TRBD1 (6 bases). The CDR3 has 17 amino acids. Trimming took 5 bases from V and 3 from J, leaving 19 bases between them. Per the germline V gene, CDR1 is MNHEY and CDR2 is SVGAGI. The CDR3 bases are TGTGCCAGCAGTCACGGGGGGGGCATAATGTCTAATGAAAAACTGTTTTTT. Its translation is CASSHGGGIMSNEKLFF.

This clonotype was seen more than once but under ten times. V gene TRBV20-1 combines with J gene TRBJ2-5, with D perhaps TRBD1 (5 bases). The CDR3 consists of 15 residues. V lost 1 base to trimming and J lost 5 bases, with 17 bases between them. CDR1 and CDR2 from the germline V gene are DFQATT and SNEGSKA (reference sequence). The CDR3 region is CSARAVGRLMETQYF. For the CDR3, the DNA is TGCAGTGCTAGAGCCGTGGGGCGGCTAATGGAGACCCAGTACTTC.

This clonotype was seen only a few times. The chain joins TRBV2 to TRBJ1-3; no reliable D call. The length of the CDR3 is 12 residues. The V end was cut by 7 bases, the J end by 0 bases, with 4 bases between. Germline V gene lookup returns CDR1 SNHLY and CDR2 FYNNEI. The CDR3 bases are TGTGCCAGCAAGGGCTCTGGAAACACCATATATTTT. This encodes CASKGSGNTIYF.

Many counts were recorded for this clonotype. The chain employs TRBV7-2 and TRBJ2-5, with 10 bases fitting TRBD2. V gave up 6 bases and J gave up 4 bases; unmatched junction bases: 8. Germline lookup yields CDR1 SGHTA and CDR2 FQGNSA. There are 15 residues in the CDR3. The CDR3 here is CASRGSSGSRETQYF. CDR3 sequence (DNA): TGTGCCAGCAGGGGTTCTAGCGGGAGTAGAGAGACCCAGTACTTC.

This clonotype was seen repeatedly, ten times or more. This chain joins TRBV5-6 and TRBJ1-3; no clear D. The CDR3 totals 12 residues. The V gene lost 3 bases and the J gene lost 4 bases, with 5 bases spanning the gap. In germline, CDR1 is SGHDT, CDR2 YYEEEE. CDR3 protein: CASSSGGNTIYF. The DNA of the CDR3 is TGTGCCAGCAGCTCGGGAGGAAACACCATATATTTT.

This clonotype showed up just a few times. The gene calls are TRBV29-1 and TRBJ2-3; the D gene is possibly TRBD2 (5 bases). From germline, CDR1 is SQVTM and CDR2 ANQGSEA. Trimming took 0 bases from V and 1 from J, leaving 11 bases between them. The CDR3 has 15 amino acids. CDR3 in amino acids: CSVEDRGAGTDTQYF. In DNA form, the CDR3 reads TGCAGCGTTGAAGATCGGGGAGCGGGCACAGATACGCAGTATTTT.

V and J are TRBV12-3 or TRBV12-4 and TRBJ1-6; D possibly corresponds to TRBD1 (5 bases). This CDR3 contains 14 residues. Trimming took off 6 bases at V and 9 bases at J, with 15 bases between the two ends. CDR3 in amino acids: CASRGDSWGSPLHF. The CDR3 DNA reads as TGTGCCAGCAGGGGGGACTCCTGGGGTTCACCCCTCCACTTT.

This clonotype was seen a few times. V and J are TRBV5-1 and TRBJ2-2; 10 bases are a match to TRBD2. The CDR3 is 17 residues long. The ends lost 4 bases at V and 0 bases at J; junction bases unmatched: 6. CDR1 and CDR2 (germline): SGHRS, YFSETQ. The CDR3 sequence is CASSRLAGAANTGELFF. The CDR3 DNA sequence: TGCGCCAGCAGCCGGCTAGCGGGGGCCGCGAACACCGGGGAGCTGTTTTTT. Combining the CDR3 with reference TRBV5-1 and TRBJ2-2 gives the whole variable domain KAGVTQTPRYLIKTRGQQVTLSCSPISGHRSVSWYQQTPGQGLQFLFEYFSETQRNKGNFPGRFSGRQFSNSRSEMNVSTLELGDSALYLCASSRLAGAANTGELFFGEGSRLTVL.